The TCR beta chain under discussion was sequenced for a study of T cell changes during pregnancy in multiple sclerosis. The V end was cut by 0 bases, the J end by 3 bases, with 16 bases between. The CDR3 length is 17 residues. Germline CDR1 SGHVT, CDR2 SQSDAQ. This clone came up once. Produced via immunoSEQ multiplex PCR; TCRdb's table is partial and in-frame only. The sample holds fewer than 60,000 clones; approximately 95% are singletons and the top ten take 0.31%. This receptor was obtained from a female donor with multiple sclerosis, enrolled in a pregnancy study. This material consisted of CD4+ T cells from peripheral blood mononuclear cells, taken in the third trimester of pregnancy. The chain uses TRBV7-4 and TRBJ2-3; a possible D gene is TRBD2 (6 bases). CDR3 sequence: CASSLAPDSGGTDTQYF. Here the CDR3 DNA reads TGTGCCAGCAGCTTAGCCCCCGACTCCGGGGGTACAGATACGCAGTATTTT.